The text below deals with one T cell receptor (beta chain). Antigen unknown. The junction departs from germline at one end; a sequencing error may be responsible. CDR1 and CDR2 (germline): SGHRS, YFSETQ. The CDR3 sequence is 14 residues long. The data were taken from a study of cytomegalovirus exposure and HLA in healthy donors. Study-level results: Reports described diagnosis of cytomegalovirus status by the classifier as highly specific and sensitive.

PCR used 60 Vbeta primers and 13 Jbeta primers. Sequenced by immunoSEQ multiplex PCR; TCRdb stores in-frame clones only, minus some. The table includes 110,000 to 150,000 clones, roughly 81% detected once. This chain connects TRBV5-1 to TRBJ2-7; D is perhaps TRBD2 (6 bases). The specimen was PBMCs. The clonotype was recovered from a female donor in good health and CMV-seronegative. CDR3 nucleotide sequence: TGCGCCAGCAGGTTGGGAGGCGGGACCTACGAGCAGTACTTC. It is translated as CASRLGGGTYEQYF.